This entry lists 3 T cell receptor beta chains sequenced from one sample in a study of somatic mutations in cytotoxic T cells in rheumatoid arthritis (dated by TCRdb to about 2017). Library preparation was by the immunoSEQ multiplex PCR assay. Not all clones reach the TCRdb copy of this immuneACCESS table, which keeps in-frame sequences only. Checked studies attribute under half of the gap to unresolved V genes and leave the rest unexplained. This sample is represented by about 4,700 clones; approximately 80% of them were singletons. Approximately 40% of the sample is taken by the ten largest. The sample taken for sequencing was CD8+ T cells sorted from blood. The receptors here all came from a man in his 70s with rheumatoid arthritis.

The V gene is TRBV6-5, the J gene TRBJ2-1; TRBD1 is a possible D gene (5 bases). CDR1 and CDR2 from the germline V gene are MNHEY and SVGAGI. V lost 1 base and J 5 bases, leaving 6 bases between the germline ends. CDR3 length: 13 amino acids. The CDR3: CASSYLGDNEQFF. The CDR3 coding sequence is TGTGCCAGCAGTTACTTAGGGGACAATGAGCAGTTCTTC.

V is TRBV10-3 and J is TRBJ2-3; TRBD2 matches 15 bases. J was trimmed by 1 base and V by 8 bases; bases with no gene match: 10. The CDR3 consists of 18 residues. Germline V gene sequence: CDR1 ENHRY, CDR2 SYGVKD. As DNA, the CDR3 is TGTGCCATCGCCGGGACTAGCGGGGGGACCCCTGGCACAGATACGCAGTATTTT. Protein sequence: CAIAGTSGGTPGTDTQYF.

This chain connects TRBV19 to TRBJ2-7; D remains ambiguous. This CDR3 is built from 13 residues. Germline assignment: CDR1 LNHDA and CDR2 SQIVND (reference sequence). V dropped 5 bases and J dropped 3 bases, with 11 bases sitting between them. The CDR3 reads CASSSSAVYEQYF. Here the CDR3 DNA reads TGTGCCAGTAGTTCCAGCGCCGTCTACGAGCAGTACTTC.